The 20 T cell receptor beta chains given below trace back to one sample, sequenced in a study of HIV-infected patients and healthy controls. cDNA was made from about 500 ng RNA using alpha and beta constant primers. Each of the alpha and beta chains got its own library through chain-specific third strand synthesis with indices. TCRdb reprocessed the 5' RACE reads via MiXCR and lists one record per CDR3 protein. The sample holds about 18,000 distinct CDR3 sequences, around 8.2% seen once. All unsorted peripheral T cells were captured because whole blood was used without fractionation. Specimen: blood. The origin of the receptors is an adult in good health.

The chain uses TRBV5-1 and TRBJ2-3; 10 nucleotides line up with TRBD2. The CDR3 is 17 residues long. Trimming at V came to 0 bases and at J to 2 bases, leaving 6 bases not matched to a gene. The germline CDR1 and CDR2 sequences are SGHRS and YFSETQ. The CDR3 DNA follows: TGCGCCAGCAGCTTGGGGAAGACTAGCGGGTTCACAGATACGCAGTATTTT. It specifies CASSLGKTSGFTDTQYF.

This clonotype was seen ten or more times. This chain uses TRBV29-1 with TRBJ2-1; tentative D call: TRBD1 (5 bases). The germline V and J ends were trimmed by 0 bases and 12 bases, with 12 bases remaining between them. This CDR3 has 12 residues. CDR1 is SQVTM, CDR2 ANQGSEA, per germline. CDR3 amino acids: CSVEDLRTGQFF. In DNA, the CDR3 is TGCAGCGTTGAAGATTTAAGAACAGGGCAGTTCTTC.

By sample fraction, this clonotype is medium-sized. The CDR3 loop reads CASSARPASYNEQFF. The CDR3 DNA is TGTGCCAGCAGTGCGCGTCCAGCCTCCTACAATGAGCAGTTCTTC. This rearrangement joins TRBV6-1 to TRBJ2-1; unclear D gene. V was clipped by 4 bases and J by 0 bases, with 10 bases between them. The CDR3 is made up of 15 amino acids. The germline V gene encodes CDR1 MNHNS and CDR2 SASEGT.

This clonotype has a count of ten or more. The chain carries TRBV19 and TRBJ2-1, with 7 bases lining up with TRBD2. The V gene's germline CDR1 is LNHDA and CDR2 SQIVND (reference sequence). The CDR3 totals 15 residues. Trimming took 5 bases from V and 5 from J; bases not matched to a gene: 9. The CDR3 coding sequence is TGTGCCAGTAGTCTTGGACTAGGAGTGAACAATGAGCAGTTCTTC. Translation: CASSLGLGVNNEQFF.

The table lists this clonotype with a few counts. This rearrangement joins TRBV12-3 or TRBV12-4 to TRBJ2-3; TRBD1 agrees at 7 bases. CDR3 length: 16 residues. The trim removed 6 bases at V and 0 bases at J, leaving 9 bases unmatched. CDR3: CASSPTTGASTDTQYF. CDR3 sequence (DNA): TGTGCCAGCAGCCCCACTACAGGGGCGAGCACAGATACGCAGTATTTT.

This rearrangement joins TRBV28 to TRBJ2-1; 8 bases are shared with TRBD2. The germline V gene has CDR1 MDHEN and CDR2 SYDVKM. The length of the CDR3 is 17 residues. The V gene end was trimmed by 8 bases and the J gene end by 6 bases; junction bases not matched to a gene: 18. In nucleotides, the CDR3 is TGTGCCAGCTCCTATTTCTTTAGCGGGATTGGAGGCAATGAGCAGTTCTTC. Amino acid sequence: CASSYFFSGIGGNEQFF.

Within the sample, this clonotype is medium-sized. This sequence joins TRBV5-5 and TRBJ1-4, with no clear D. The V and J ends lost 0 bases and 10 bases respectively, with 4 bases between them. Germline assignment: CDR1 SGHKS and CDR2 YYEKEE (reference sequence). The CDR3 runs 11 residues. CDR3 region: CASSLDIKLFF. The CDR3, as DNA: TGTGCCAGCAGCTTGGATATAAAACTGTTTTTT.

This clonotype was counted ten times or more. CDR3 sequence (DNA): TGTGCCAGCAGCTCCGACTTGGGCCCTTACAATGAGCAGTTCTTC. It encodes CASSSDLGPYNEQFF. The chain is built from TRBV11-2 and TRBJ2-1; no clear D gene. The length of the CDR3 is 15 residues. Trimming cost V 4 bases and J 4 bases, with 14 bases left between them. Germline V gene sequence: CDR1 SGHAT, CDR2 FQNNGV.

This clonotype showed up many times. The J gene is TRBJ2-1, the V gene TRBV20-1; 9 nucleotides line up with TRBD2. CDR3 length: 14 residues. Germline values: CDR1 DFQATT, CDR2 SNEGSKA (reference sequence). With 1 base clipped from V and 9 bases from J, the junction kept 7 bases outside the gene matches. For the CDR3, the DNA is TGCAGTGCTAGAGTAGCGGGAGCTGGCGGTGAGCAGTTCTTC. This gives the protein CSARVAGAGGEQFF.

This clonotype was found many times. This rearrangement joins TRBV14 to TRBJ2-1; 10 bases map to TRBD2. This CDR3 contains 17 residues. Germline V gives CDR1 SGHDN, CDR2 FVKESK. The V and J ends lost 0 bases and 7 bases, in that order; junction bases with no gene match: 9. CDR3 coding DNA: TGTGCCAGCAGCCAAGATAGGAGCGGGAGGGCCTTAAATGAGCAGTTCTTC. It is translated as CASSQDRSGRALNEQFF.

This clonotype has at least ten counts. V usage is TRBV29-1 and J usage is TRBJ2-4; a possible D gene is TRBD1 (5 bases). The CDR3 is 14 amino acids. CDR1 SQVTM and CDR2 ANQGSEA come from the germline V gene. The V gene lost 5 bases and the J gene lost 7 bases, with 18 bases spanning the gap. The DNA for the CDR3 is TGCAGCGTTCGGCCTCCGTTGACAGAGAACATTCAGTACTTC. It codes for CSVRPPLTENIQYF.

In this sample, this clonotype turned up a few times. The chain uses TRBV20-1 and TRBJ2-1; TRBD2 is a possible D gene (6 bases). Germline assignment: CDR1 DFQATT and CDR2 SNEGSKA (reference sequence). CDR3 length: 12 amino acids. The germline V and J ends were trimmed by 0 bases and 15 bases, with 15 bases remaining between them. The CDR3 region is CSARDAGTVPFF. Written as DNA, the CDR3 is TGCAGTGCTAGAGACGCGGGGACCGTGCCGTTCTTC.

Many counts were recorded for this clonotype. V gene TRBV7-8 combines with J gene TRBJ2-7; TRBD1 or TRBD2 may be the D gene (5 bases each). Germline CDR1 and CDR2: SGHVS and FQNEAQ. The CDR3 loop spans 13 amino acids. V lost 10 bases and J lost 0, with 13 bases in between. The CDR3 DNA follows: TGTGCCATCACCCGTGGGGGCTCCTACGAGCAGTACTTC. Protein: CAITRGGSYEQYF.

This clonotype turned up a few times. This chain connects TRBV2 to TRBJ2-1; 8 bases line up with TRBD2. V was pared by 5 bases and J by 1 base, with 1 base of the junction left unmatched. This CDR3 spans 14 amino acids. Germline V gives CDR1 SNHLY, CDR2 FYNNEI. The CDR3 here is CASSPSGSYNEQFF. As DNA, the CDR3 is TGTGCCAGCAGTCCTAGCGGGTCCTACAATGAGCAGTTCTTC. Drawing the rest from reference TRBV2 and TRBJ2-1, the complete variable domain is EPEVTQTPSHQVTQMGQEVILRCVPISNHLYFYWYRQILGQKVEFLVSFYNNEISEKSEIFDDQFSVERPDGSNFTLKIRSTKLEDSAMYFCASSPSGSYNEQFFGPGTRLTVL.

In its sample, this clonotype ranks as medium-sized. The gene calls are TRBV6-7 and TRBJ1-5; 7 positions agree with TRBD1. Being an ORF, TRBV6-7 has a function that is uncertain. Unmatched junction bases numbered 9, after V lost 7 bases and J lost 6 bases. The CDR3 is 14 amino acids. Written as DNA, the CDR3 is TGTGCCAGCAATCTGACAGGGTCTACTCAGCCCCAGCATTTT. Protein product: CASNLTGSTQPQHF.

This clonotype has at least ten counts. The genes are TRBV28 and TRBJ2-3; 9 bases align to TRBD1. This CDR3 has 13 amino acids. The V segment lost 6 bases and the J segment 2 bases; nucleotides outside the gene matches: 0. The germline V gene encodes CDR1 MDHEN and CDR2 SYDVKM. CDR3 amino acids: CASRQGATDTQYF. The DNA for the CDR3 is TGTGCCAGCAGACAGGGGGCCACAGATACGCAGTATTTT. Drawing the rest from reference TRBV28 and TRBJ2-3, the complete variable domain is DVKVTQSSRYLVKRTGEKVFLECVQDMDHENMFWYRQDPGLGLRLIYFSYDVKMKEKGDIPEGYSVSREKKERFSLILESASTNQTSMYLCASRQGATDTQYFGPGTRLTVL.

The V and J genes are TRBV6-6 and TRBJ2-5; 7 nucleotides match TRBD1. Germline V gene sequence: CDR1 MNHNY, CDR2 SVGAGI (reference sequence). V lost 7 bases, J lost 8 bases, and 10 bases stayed unmatched. This CDR3 region has 13 residues. CDR3 nucleotides: TGTGCCAGCAAAGGGGGCGAGCGTGGTACCCAGTACTTC. The encoded protein is CASKGGERGTQYF.

This clonotype was counted between two and nine times. The genes are TRBV6-5 and TRBJ2-7; D gene ambiguous. V was cut by 2 bases and J by 0 bases, with 11 bases left in between. The CDR3 sequence is 15 residues long. Germline V gives CDR1 MNHEY, CDR2 SVGAGI. CDR3 sequence (DNA): TGTGCCAGCAGTTACCAGGCAGGCAGCTCCTACGAGCAGTACTTC. Amino acids: CASSYQAGSSYEQYF.

This clonotype was seen many times. Because it lacks the conserved phenylalanine or tryptophan at the end, this CDR3 is likely a read error. V usage is TRBV7-9 and J usage is TRBJ2-1; D unclear. The CDR3 is made up of 13 amino acids. Germline CDR1 and CDR2: SEHNR and FQNEAQ (reference sequence). V lost 1 base to trimming and J lost 2 bases, with 3 bases between them. The CDR3 spells CASSLGPYNEQFS. The CDR3 DNA sequence: TGTGCCAGCAGCTTAGGACCCTACAATGAGCAGTTCTCC.

This clonotype showed up many times. The genes are TRBV7-8 and TRBJ2-2; D is possibly TRBD1 (6 bases). V was clipped by 5 bases and J by 4 bases, with 11 bases between them. CDR3 length equals 14 residues. Germline V lookup: CDR1 SGHVS, CDR2 FQNEAQ. The CDR3 region is CASSPYRVTGELFF. CDR3 coding DNA: TGTGCCAGCAGCCCTTACAGGGTCACCGGGGAGCTGTTTTTT.